Listed below are T cell receptor beta chains from one sample, sequenced in a study of shared clonotypes between healthy human individuals. The repertoire was sequenced with immunoSEQ multiplex PCR; TCRdb's copy has only in-frame clones and lacks some. This table holds 2 million to 3 million clones, approximately 93% found once. Material: naive CD4+ T cells from PBMCs. The source is a young man in good health. Some clones in this sample may be carry-over from other donors' samples. CDR3s include the opening cysteine and the closing phenylalanine or tryptophan. D genes are given only for firm matches. Not every row has a clone size; where given, it reads once, few, many or a size class.

NA,TRBJ1-4,NA,TRBV5-1,TGCGCCAGCAGTCCACCCGAGGGTCTGCGTGGTGAAAAACTGTTTTTT,CASSPPEGLRGEKLFF
once,TRBJ2-1,TRBD2,TRBV5-1,TGCGCCAGCAGCTTTCGACTAGCGGAGCAGTTCTTC,CASSFRLAEQFF
NA,TRBJ2-1,TRBD2,TRBV4-2,TGTGCCAGCAGCCAAGGGCTAGCGGGAGGGGGTGAGCAGTTCTTC,CASSQGLAGGGEQFF
NA,TRBJ2-1,NA,TRBV18,TGTGCCAGCTCACCAGGGTCTAGCTCCTACAATGAGCAGTTCTTC,CASSPGSSSYNEQFF
NA,TRBJ2-7,NA,TRBV7-3,TGTGCCAGCAGCTTACTTGGGACAAGCTCCTACGAGCAGTACTTC,CASSLLGTSSYEQYF
once,TRBJ2-7,NA,TRBV30,TGTGCCTGGAGTGTAAGGAGTAGGTCCTACGAGCAGTACTTC,CAWSVRSRSYEQYF
NA,TRBJ2-2,NA,TRBV11-3,TGTGCCAGCAGCACAGGACTGAACACCGGGGAGCTGTTTTTT,CASSTGLNTGELFF
NA,TRBJ1-5,TRBD1,TRBV5-1,TGCGCCAGCAGCCAGACAGGGAATCAGCCCCAGCATTTT,CASSQTGNQPQHF
NA,TRBJ1-4,NA,TRBV19,TGTGCCAGTAAACCCGACAGCCATAATGAAAAACTGTTTTTT,CASKPDSHNEKLFF
NA,TRBJ2-7,NA,TRBV9,TGTGCCAGCGGGAAACGGATTTCGTTCTACGAGCAGTACTTC,CASGKRISFYEQYF
NA,TRBJ2-7,TRBD1,TRBV28,TGTGCCAGCAGATATTATACGACAGGGGGCTACGAGCAGTACTTC,CASRYYTTGGYEQYF
NA,TRBJ2-1,NA,TRBV5-1,TGCGCCAGCAGCTTACAGGGCGGCAATGAGCAGTTCTTC,CASSLQGGNEQFF
NA,TRBJ2-1,NA,TRBV19,TGTGCCAGTAGTATAGATACAGGGTACAATGAGCAGTTCTTC,CASSIDTGYNEQFF
NA,TRBJ2-7,NA,TRBV5-8,TGTGCCAGCAGCTTGGTCCTGGACAGCTACGAGCAGTACTTC,CASSLVLDSYEQYF
NA,TRBJ2-1,TRBD2,TRBV10-2,TGCGCCAGCAGCCAACTAGCGGGGATGTACAATGAGCAGTTCTTC,CASSQLAGMYNEQFF
once,TRBJ2-1,TRBD2,TRBV7-9,TGTGCCAGCAGCTTAGTGGGACTAGCGGACAATGAGCAGTTCTTC,CASSLVGLADNEQFF
once,TRBJ1-2,NA,TRBV27,TGTGCCAGCAGTTTGAAGGGGTTCGGCTACACCTTC,CASSLKGFGYTF
once,TRBJ1-2,TRBD1,TRBV7-2,TGTGCCAGCAGCTTAGCGCGGGGGACAGCCGACAGCTATGGCTACACCTTC,CASSLARGTADSYGYTF
once,TRBJ2-7,NA,TRBV9,TGTGCCAGCAGCGTAGCGGTGGGGCCCTACGAGCAGTACTTC,CASSVAVGPYEQYF
NA,TRBJ2-1,NA,TRBV9,TGTGCCAGCAGCGGAAGGGATCAAAAGGGGGATGAGCAGTTCTTC,CASSGRDQKGDEQFF
NA,TRBJ2-1,NA,TRBV7-2,TGTGCCAGCAGCTTCCCCTACAATGAGCAGTTCTTC,CASSFPYNEQFF
NA,TRBJ1-2,NA,TRBV6-5,TGTGCCAGCGTCGGGGGCCGGTATGGCTACACCTTC,CASVGGRYGYTF
NA,TRBJ2-7,NA,TRBV11-2,TGTGCCAGCAGCCGGACGTTTCCCTACGAGCAGTACTTC,CASSRTFPYEQYF
NA,TRBJ1-5,NA,TRBV19,TGTGCCAGTAGTACCCGTGGCCCCCAGCATTTT,CASSTRGPQHF
NA,TRBJ2-1,TRBD2,TRBV7-6,TGTGCCAGCAGCCGGGGGACTAGCGAAAACAATGAGCAGTTCTTC,CASSRGTSENNEQFF
NA,TRBJ2-7,NA,TRBV28,TGTGCCAGCAGGCCACCGGGACAAAACTACGAGCAGTACTTC,CASRPPGQNYEQYF
NA,TRBJ2-1,TRBD2,TRBV28,TGTGCCAGCAGTCAGGGGGGCCTAGCGGGATGGGGTGAGCAGTTCTTC,CASSQGGLAGWGEQFF
NA,TRBJ1-1,NA,TRBV7-9,TGTGCCAGCAGCTTAGATGAGTGGAGGCAGGAGAAGAACACTGAAGCTTTCTTT,CASSLDEWRQEKNTEAFF
NA,TRBJ2-7,TRBD2,TRBV5-6,TGTGCCAGCAGCCTAGCGGGAGGGTCCTACGAGCAGTACTTC,CASSLAGGSYEQYF
NA,TRBJ2-1,NA,TRBV12-2,TGTGCAAGTCGCCCTTCCGTCGGGGGGACAGGGGTGAACAATGAGCAGTTCTTC,CASRPSVGGTGVNNEQFF
NA,TRBJ2-4,TRBD1,TRBV19,TGTGCCAGTAGTGCACAGGGGGCAGTTACCATTCAGTACTTC,CASSAQGAVTIQYF
once,TRBJ2-3,TRBD2,TRBV28,TGTGCCAGCTGGGAGCGGGGGGGCACAGATACGCAGTATTTT,CASWERGGTDTQYF
NA,TRBJ2-4,NA,TRBV28,TGTGCCAGCACCCAACGTAGGTTGGAAATAGCCAAAAACATTCAGTACTTC,CASTQRRLEIAKNIQYF
NA,TRBJ2-7,TRBD1,TRBV4-2,TGTGCCAGCAGCCGCCCGGGACAGGGGGCCTACGAGCAGTACTTC,CASSRPGQGAYEQYF
NA,TRBJ1-1,NA,TRBV28,TGTGCCAGCAGGGTCGCCGTGAACACTGAAGCTTTCTTT,CASRVAVNTEAFF
NA,TRBJ2-2,TRBD1,TRBV11-3,TGTGCCAGCAGCTTAGAAACAGGGGTGATCGGGGAGCTGTTTTTT,CASSLETGVIGELFF
NA,TRBJ1-2,NA,TRBV2,TGTGCCGGTTATTCGGAGGGCTACACCTTC,CAGYSEGYTF
NA,TRBJ2-5,NA,TRBV7-2,TGTGCCAGCAGCTTAGCCGGGAATAATCAAGAGACCCAGTACTTC,CASSLAGNNQETQYF
NA,TRBJ2-5,TRBD2,TRBV5-1,TGCGCCAGCAGCTTGGATCCCCTAGCGGGGGGGCAAGAGACCCAGTACTTC,CASSLDPLAGGQETQYF
NA,TRBJ1-4,TRBD1,TRBV28,TGTGCCAGCAGTTTATCAGGAACAGGGGGAACTGGAAAACTGTTTTTT,CASSLSGTGGTGKLFF
NA,TRBJ2-3,NA,TRBV19,TGTGCCAGTAGGGAGCGCACAGATACGCAGTATTTT,CASRERTDTQYF
NA,TRBJ2-7,NA,TRBV19,TGTGCCAGTAGTATAGCCCCCAGGAGTATCTACGAGCAGTACTTC,CASSIAPRSIYEQYF
once,TRBJ2-7,NA,TRBV28,TGTGCCAGCAGAAGTTCGGGCAATCGCTTGTACTTC,CASRSSGNRLYF
NA,TRBJ2-1,NA,TRBV5-1,TGCGCCAGCAGCTTGGCCGCGGGGGCCAATTCCAATGAGCAGTTCTTC,CASSLAAGANSNEQFF
NA,TRBJ2-7,NA,TRBV15,TGTGCCACCAGCAGCGCCTGGCGCAGCTACGAGCAGTACTTC,CATSSAWRSYEQYF
NA,TRBJ2-7,TRBD2,TRBV11-2,TGTGCCAGCACCCTCGAGCGGGGCACCTACGAGCAGTACTTC,CASTLERGTYEQYF
NA,TRBJ2-7,NA,TRBV10-3,TGTGCCATTAGTGGGGGGAGTGGCGGGCCTCCCTACGAGCAGTACTTC,CAISGGSGGPPYEQYF
NA,TRBJ1-2,NA,TRBV5-1,TGCGCCAGCAGCAAGGAGTTCGGGTCGACGGGAGGCTACACCTTC,CASSKEFGSTGGYTF
NA,TRBJ2-7,TRBD2,TRBV2,TGTGCCAGCAGTGGGACTAGCGGGAGCAACTACGAGCAGTACTTC,CASSGTSGSNYEQYF
NA,TRBJ1-2,NA,TRBV28,TGTGCCAGCAGCCCCCCGGGGGGTTATGGCTACACCTTC,CASSPPGGYGYTF